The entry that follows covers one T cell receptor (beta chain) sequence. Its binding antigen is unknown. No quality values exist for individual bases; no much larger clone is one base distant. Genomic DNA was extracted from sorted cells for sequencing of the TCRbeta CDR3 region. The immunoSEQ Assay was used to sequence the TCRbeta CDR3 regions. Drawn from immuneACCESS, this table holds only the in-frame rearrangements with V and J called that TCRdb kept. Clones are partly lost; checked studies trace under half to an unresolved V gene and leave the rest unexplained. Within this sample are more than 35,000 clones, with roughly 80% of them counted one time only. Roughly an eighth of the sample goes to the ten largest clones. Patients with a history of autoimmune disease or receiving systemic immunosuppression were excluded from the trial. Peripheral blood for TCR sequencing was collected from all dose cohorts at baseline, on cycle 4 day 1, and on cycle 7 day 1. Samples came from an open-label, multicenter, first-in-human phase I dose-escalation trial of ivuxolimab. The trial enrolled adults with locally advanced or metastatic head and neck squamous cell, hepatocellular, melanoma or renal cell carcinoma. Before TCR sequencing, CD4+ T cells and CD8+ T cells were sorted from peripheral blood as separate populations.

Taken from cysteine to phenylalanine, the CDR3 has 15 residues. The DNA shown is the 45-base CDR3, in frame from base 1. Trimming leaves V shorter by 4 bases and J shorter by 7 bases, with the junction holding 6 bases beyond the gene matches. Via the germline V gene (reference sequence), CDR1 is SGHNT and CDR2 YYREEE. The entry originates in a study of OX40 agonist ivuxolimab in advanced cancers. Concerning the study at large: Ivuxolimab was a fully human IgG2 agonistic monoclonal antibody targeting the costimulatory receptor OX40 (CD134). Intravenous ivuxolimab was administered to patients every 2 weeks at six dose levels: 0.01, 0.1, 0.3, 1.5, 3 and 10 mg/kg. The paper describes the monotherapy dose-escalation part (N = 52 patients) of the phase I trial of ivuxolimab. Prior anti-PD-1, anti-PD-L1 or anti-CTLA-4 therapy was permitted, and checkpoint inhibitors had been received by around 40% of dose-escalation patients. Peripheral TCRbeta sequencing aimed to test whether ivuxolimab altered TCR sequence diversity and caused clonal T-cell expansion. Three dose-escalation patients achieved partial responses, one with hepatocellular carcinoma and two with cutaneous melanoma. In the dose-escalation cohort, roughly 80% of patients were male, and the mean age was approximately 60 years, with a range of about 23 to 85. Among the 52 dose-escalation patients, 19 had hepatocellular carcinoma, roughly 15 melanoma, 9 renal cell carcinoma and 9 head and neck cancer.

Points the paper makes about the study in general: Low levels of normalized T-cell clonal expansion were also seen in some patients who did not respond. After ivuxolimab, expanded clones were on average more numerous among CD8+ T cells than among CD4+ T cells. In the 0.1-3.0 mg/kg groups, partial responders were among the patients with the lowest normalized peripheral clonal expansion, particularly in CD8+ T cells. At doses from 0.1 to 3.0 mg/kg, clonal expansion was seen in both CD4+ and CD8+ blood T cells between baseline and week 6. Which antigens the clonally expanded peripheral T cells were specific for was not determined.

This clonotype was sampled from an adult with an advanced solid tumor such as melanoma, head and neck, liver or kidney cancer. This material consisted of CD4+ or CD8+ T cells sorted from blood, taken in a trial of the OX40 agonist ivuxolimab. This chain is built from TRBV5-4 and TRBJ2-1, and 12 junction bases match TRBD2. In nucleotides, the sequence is TGTGCCAGCAGCGTCCTAGCGGGAGGGCATAATGAGCAGTTCTTC. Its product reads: CASSVLAGGHNEQFF. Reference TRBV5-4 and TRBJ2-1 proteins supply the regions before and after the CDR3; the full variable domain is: ETGVTQSPTHLIKTRGQQVTLRCSSQSGHNTVSWYQQALGQGPQFIFQYYREEENGRGNFPPRFSGLQFPNYSSELNVNALELDDSALYLCASSVLAGGHNEQFFGPGTRLTVL.